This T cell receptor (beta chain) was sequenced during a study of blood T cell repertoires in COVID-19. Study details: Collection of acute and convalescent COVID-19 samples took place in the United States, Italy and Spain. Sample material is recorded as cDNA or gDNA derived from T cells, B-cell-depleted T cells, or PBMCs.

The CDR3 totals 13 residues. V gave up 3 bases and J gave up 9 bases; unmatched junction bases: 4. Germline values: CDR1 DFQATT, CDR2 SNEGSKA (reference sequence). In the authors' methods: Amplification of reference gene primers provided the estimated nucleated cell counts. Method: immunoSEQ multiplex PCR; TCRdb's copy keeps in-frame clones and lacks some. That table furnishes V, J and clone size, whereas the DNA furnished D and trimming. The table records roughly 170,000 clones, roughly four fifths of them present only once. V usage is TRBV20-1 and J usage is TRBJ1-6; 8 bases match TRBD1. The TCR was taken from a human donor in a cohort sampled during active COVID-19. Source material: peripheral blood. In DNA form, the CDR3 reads TGCAGTGCTAGTAGGGACAGGCTTTCACCCCTCCACTTT. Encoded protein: CSASRDRLSPLHF.